Listed below are T cell receptor beta chains from one sample, sequenced in a study of shared clonotypes between healthy human individuals. Clones were read by immunoSEQ multiplex PCR, and TCRdb kept only the in-frame ones, dropping some. Among about 2.5 million clones listed, about nine tenths were seen once. The sequenced material came from naive CD4+ T cells from PBMCs. These receptor sequences come from a man between 18 and 35 years old in good health. Some clones in this sample may be carry-over from other donors' samples. The CDR3 runs from the conserved cysteine through the conserved F or W. A D gene is named only where the DNA matches it firmly. The listing skips clone size in some rows; elsewhere it reads once, few, many or a size class.

V gene: TRBV10-3
clone size: .
J gene: TRBJ2-7
D gene: .
CDR3 DNA: TGTGCCATCAGTGATCCCGGGATCGTAAACGAGCAGTACTTC
CDR3 protein: CAISDPGIVNEQYF

V gene: TRBV5-1
clone size: .
J gene: TRBJ2-7
D gene: .
CDR3 DNA: TGCGCCAGCAGCCTGCTCCCGGGGGTTTACGAGCAGTACTTC
CDR3 protein: CASSLLPGVYEQYF

V gene: TRBV5-6
clone size: .
J gene: TRBJ2-6
D gene: .
CDR3 DNA: TGTGCCAGCACCTGGGGGGGCGCTGGGGCCAACGTCCTGACTTTC
CDR3 protein: CASTWGGAGANVLTF

V gene: TRBV4-1
clone size: .
J gene: TRBJ2-4
D gene: .
CDR3 DNA: TGCGCCAGCAGCGTTAAACCCTGGGACTCAATAGCCAAAAACATTCAGTACTTC
CDR3 protein: CASSVKPWDSIAKNIQYF

V gene: TRBV6-6
clone size: .
J gene: TRBJ1-5
D gene: TRBD1
CDR3 DNA: TGTGCCAGCAGTTACATTTTGGACAGGACATCACAGCCCCAGCATTTT
CDR3 protein: CASSYILDRTSQPQHF

V gene: TRBV5-1
clone size: .
J gene: TRBJ1-4
D gene: .
CDR3 DNA: TGCGCCAGCGGCCCATGGGACACTAATGAAAAACTGTTTTTT
CDR3 protein: CASGPWDTNEKLFF

V gene: TRBV27
clone size: .
J gene: TRBJ2-5
D gene: TRBD1
CDR3 DNA: TGTGCCAGCAGTCGGGACAGGGGGCGGGAGACCCAGTACTTC
CDR3 protein: CASSRDRGRETQYF

V gene: TRBV7-3
clone size: .
J gene: TRBJ2-7
D gene: TRBD1
CDR3 DNA: TGTGCCAGCAGCTCCAGGGGGCCCTACGAGCAGTACTTC
CDR3 protein: CASSSRGPYEQYF

V gene: TRBV7-8
clone size: .
J gene: TRBJ1-5
D gene: .
CDR3 DNA: TGTGCCAGCAGCTTAGCTGGGGGTGGCAATCAGCCCCAGCATTTT
CDR3 protein: CASSLAGGGNQPQHF

V gene: TRBV2
clone size: .
J gene: TRBJ1-1
D gene: .
CDR3 DNA: TGTGCCAGCACCCAAGGAATCGGGTACTCTGAAGCTTTCTTT
CDR3 protein: CASTQGIGYSEAFF

V gene: TRBV5-4
clone size: .
J gene: TRBJ2-3
D gene: TRBD2
CDR3 DNA: TGTGCCAGCAGCTTCCCAGGTGGGGGGGGCACAGATACGCAGTATTTT
CDR3 protein: CASSFPGGGGTDTQYF

V gene: TRBV11-2
clone size: once
J gene: TRBJ1-3
D gene: .
CDR3 DNA: TGTGCCAGCAGCTTAGGAACGGGCTCTGGAAACACCATATATTTT
CDR3 protein: CASSLGTGSGNTIYF

V gene: TRBV19
clone size: .
J gene: TRBJ2-1
D gene: TRBD2
CDR3 DNA: TGTGCCAGTAGTATTAGGTCAGGCGGGGGCTCCTACAATGAGCAGTTCTTC
CDR3 protein: CASSIRSGGGSYNEQFF

V gene: TRBV5-1
clone size: .
J gene: TRBJ2-2
D gene: TRBD2
CDR3 DNA: TGCGCCAGCAGCTTTCAGGGCGGGAGCACCGGGGAGCTGTTTTTT
CDR3 protein: CASSFQGGSTGELFF

V gene: TRBV28
clone size: .
J gene: TRBJ1-4
D gene: TRBD1
CDR3 DNA: TGTGCCAGCACCCGAGGGACAGCCACGAATGAAAAACTGTTTTTT
CDR3 protein: CASTRGTATNEKLFF

V gene: TRBV27
clone size: .
J gene: TRBJ2-7
D gene: TRBD1
CDR3 DNA: TGTGCCAGCAGTCCACGACCGGGACAGGTGTACGAGCAGTACTTC
CDR3 protein: CASSPRPGQVYEQYF

V gene: TRBV10-3
clone size: .
J gene: TRBJ2-1
D gene: TRBD2
CDR3 DNA: TGTGCCATCAAGGTAGCGGGAGATTACAATGAGCAGTTCTTC
CDR3 protein: CAIKVAGDYNEQFF

V gene: TRBV9
clone size: few
J gene: TRBJ1-1
D gene: .
CDR3 DNA: TGTGCCAGCAGCCTCCGAGCAGGGTTGAGGACTGAAGCTTTCTTT
CDR3 protein: CASSLRAGLRTEAFF

V gene: TRBV29-1
clone size: .
J gene: TRBJ1-1
D gene: .
CDR3 DNA: TGCAGCGTTGGGGGACAATTATACACTGAAGCTTTCTTT
CDR3 protein: CSVGGQLYTEAFF

V gene: TRBV27
clone size: .
J gene: TRBJ2-3
D gene: TRBD1
CDR3 DNA: TGTGCCAGCAGTTGGCGGACAGGGGGCACAGATACGCAGTATTTT
CDR3 protein: CASSWRTGGTDTQYF

V gene: TRBV4-1
clone size: once
J gene: TRBJ2-7
D gene: TRBD2
CDR3 DNA: TGCGCCAGCAGCCAGCCAACTAGCGGGAAATACGAGCAGTACTTC
CDR3 protein: CASSQPTSGKYEQYF

V gene: TRBV7-2
clone size: .
J gene: TRBJ1-1
D gene: TRBD1
CDR3 DNA: TGTGCCAGCAGCTACGGGACAGCCAGTTCCACTGAAGCTTTCTTT
CDR3 protein: CASSYGTASSTEAFF

V gene: TRBV4-2
clone size: .
J gene: TRBJ1-2
D gene: .
CDR3 DNA: TGTGCCAGCAGCCGAGACGGTGGCTACACCTTC
CDR3 protein: CASSRDGGYTF

V gene: TRBV9
clone size: .
J gene: TRBJ2-7
D gene: .
CDR3 DNA: TGTGCCAGCAGCGTAGTCGGTCAGGGAGGCGAGCAGTACTTC
CDR3 protein: CASSVVGQGGEQYF

V gene: TRBV21-1
clone size: .
J gene: TRBJ2-5
D gene: .
CDR3 DNA: TGTGCCAGAACAACGACAGGGACCCAGTACTTC
CDR3 protein: CARTTTGTQYF

V gene: TRBV7-6
clone size: .
J gene: TRBJ1-5
D gene: .
CDR3 DNA: TGTGCCAGCAGCTTCGGGGAAGGGGACAATCAGCCTCAGCATTTT
CDR3 protein: CASSFGEGDNQPQHF

V gene: TRBV5-8
clone size: once
J gene: TRBJ2-2
D gene: TRBD1
CDR3 DNA: TGTGCCAGCAGCTCCGGGACAGCACCTTTTGTCACCGGGGAGCTGTTTTTT
CDR3 protein: CASSSGTAPFVTGELFF

V gene: TRBV25-1
clone size: .
J gene: TRBJ2-5
D gene: .
CDR3 DNA: TGTGCCAGCAGTGCTATGGGGGTGGAGACCCAGTACTTC
CDR3 protein: CASSAMGVETQYF

V gene: TRBV6-1
clone size: .
J gene: TRBJ2-5
D gene: .
CDR3 DNA: TGTGCCAGCAGCCCCACACCCACGAGGGAGACCCAGTACTTC
CDR3 protein: CASSPTPTRETQYF

V gene: TRBV11-2
clone size: .
J gene: TRBJ2-3
D gene: TRBD1
CDR3 DNA: TGTGCCAGCGCGACGTCCGGACAGGGGACAGATACGCAGTATTTT
CDR3 protein: CASATSGQGTDTQYF